The rows below give T cell receptor beta chains drawn from one sample of a study of blood T cells in healthy people across ages. MiXCR was run by TCRdb on the 5' RACE reads, yielding one entry per CDR3 protein. The sample has about a million distinct CDR3 sequences; about 48% are singletons. Source material: blood. These receptors were collected from a man aged 25 to 40 in good health. Each CDR3 is given with its conserved first and last residue. A D gene is named only where the DNA matches it firmly. Clone size is not always given. Where it is, it says once, few, many or a class for expanded clones.

V	J	size	D	DNA	CDR3
TRBV29-1	TRBJ2-7	-	-	TGCAGCGTTGCCCGGGGCTCCTACGAGCAGTACTTC	CSVARGSYEQYF
TRBV7-2	TRBJ2-7	-	-	TGTGCCAGCAGCTTCCCGAGGGGGGCCGGCTACGAGCAGTACTTC	CASSFPRGAGYEQYF
TRBV27	TRBJ2-6	-	-	TGTGCCAGCAGTTTATACAGGGTGGCTTCTGGGGCCAACGTCCTGACTTTC	CASSLYRVASGANVLTF
TRBV21-1	TRBJ2-7	few	-	TGTGCCAGCAGCAAAATGACCCGGGGACGGGGGGCCCAGTACTTC	CASSKMTRGRGAQYF
TRBV12-3/TRBV12-4	TRBJ2-7	-	-	TGTGCCAGCAGTCGCCGGACTCAATTTACCTACGAGCAGTACTTC	CASSRRTQFTYEQYF
TRBV4-2	TRBJ2-7	-	-	TGTGCCAGCAGCGAAGAAACAGGGCCGCAGTACTTC	CASSEETGPQYF
TRBV20-1	TRBJ2-4	few	-	TGCAGTGCTAGAGATGGGGTAGCTCCAACCATTCAGTACTTC	CSARDGVAPTIQYF
TRBV7-2	TRBJ2-1	-	-	TGTGCCAGCAGCCCTCGGGGTCCTTCGGGCAATGAGCAGTTCTTC	CASSPRGPSGNEQFF
TRBV9	TRBJ2-7	-	TRBD1	TGTGCCAGCAGCGCTCATACAGGGGCCGAGCAGTACTTC	CASSAHTGAEQYF
TRBV7-9	TRBJ2-3	-	TRBD2	TGTGCCAGCAGCCTGGCCCTGGGACTAGACACAGATACGCAGTATTTT	CASSLALGLDTDTQYF
TRBV28	TRBJ2-3	-	-	TGTGCCAGCATCTCGGAAGGAAGCACAGATACGCAGTATTTT	CASISEGSTDTQYF
TRBV6-6	TRBJ2-1	-	-	TGTGCCAGCAAGGCCGGGGGTATCAATGAGCAGTTCTTC	CASKAGGINEQFF
TRBV27	TRBJ2-7	few	TRBD1	TGTGCCAGCAGTCTCACAGGGGGCATCCCCTACGAGCAGTACTTC	CASSLTGGIPYEQYF
TRBV3-1	TRBJ1-6	once	-	TGTGCCAGCAGCCAAGGACTGTCCTATAATTCACCCCTCCACTTT	CASSQGLSYNSPLHF
TRBV7-2	TRBJ2-1	few	-	TGTGCCAGCAGCTTGACCGGGGGAGCTGGCGGTAATGAGCAGTTCTTC	CASSLTGGAGGNEQFF
TRBV12-3/TRBV12-4	TRBJ2-3	few	TRBD2	TGTGCCAGCAGTTTACTCCGGACTAGCGGGGGGGCAACAGATACGCAGTATTTT	CASSLLRTSGGATDTQYF
TRBV2	TRBJ2-1	-	-	TGTGCCAGCCCTATTAGGTTTCAGGACTCGAGCCCCTACAATGAGCAGTTCTTC	CASPIRFQDSSPYNEQFF
TRBV7-6	TRBJ2-5	-	-	TGTGCCAGCAGCTTAGGCCCCTCAACGGGGGTAGGAACCCAGTACTTC	CASSLGPSTGVGTQYF
TRBV7-9	TRBJ2-6	few	-	TGTGCCAGCAGCTTCGCGGATTCTGGGGCCAACGTCCTGACTTTC	CASSFADSGANVLTF
TRBV7-9	TRBJ1-2	-	TRBD1	TGTGCCAGCAGCCGCCCCCTCGACAGGGCTAACTATGGCTACACCTTC	CASSRPLDRANYGYTF
TRBV6-2/TRBV6-3	TRBJ2-6	-	-	TGTGCCAGCGGTTTCTCGACAGCCTACCCTTCTGGGGCCAACGTCCTGACTTTC	CASGFSTAYPSGANVLTF
TRBV3-1	TRBJ2-7	-	TRBD1	TGTGCCAGCAGCCTCGGGACAGGGTTTAACGAGCAGTACTTC	CASSLGTGFNEQYF
TRBV20-1	TRBJ2-7	-	-	TGCAGTGCTAGAGGACGGACGGGGATGGACGAGCAGTACTTC	CSARGRTGMDEQYF
TRBV12-5	TRBJ2-1	-	-	TGTGCTAGTGGTGCCCAGGAGAGGGGGACCCAGTTCTTC	CASGAQERGTQFF
TRBV5-1	TRBJ2-5	few	-	TGCGCCAGCAGCTTGTGGGCAGGCGAAGGACAAGAGACCCAGTACTTC	CASSLWAGEGQETQYF
TRBV5-5	TRBJ2-2	-	TRBD2	TGTGCCGCTAGCGGGGTAGACACCGGGGAGCTGTTTTTT	CAASGVDTGELFF
TRBV2	TRBJ1-2	-	-	TGTGCCAGCGTGGGGCAGGGTTATTATGGCTACACCTTC	CASVGQGYYGYTF
TRBV7-8	TRBJ2-3	few	-	TGTGCCAGCAGCCGTTCAGCAGATACGCAGTATTTT	CASSRSADTQYF
TRBV7-9	TRBJ2-3	few	-	TGTGCCAGCAGCTTTGGCTCCTACAGGCCTCAGAGCACAGATACGCAGTATTTT	CASSFGSYRPQSTDTQYF
TRBV3-1	TRBJ2-3	few	-	TGTGCCAGCAGCATCCCAGGCTCGACAGATACGCAGTATTTT	CASSIPGSTDTQYF
TRBV6-5	TRBJ2-1	few	-	TGTGCCAGCAGCCCGGTCCTAACGGTGGGCAATGAGCAGTTCTTC	CASSPVLTVGNEQFF
TRBV3-1	TRBJ2-6	-	-	TGTGCCAGCAGTCCTGCCACCTATAGGGCTGGGGCCAACGTCCTGACTTTC	CASSPATYRAGANVLTF
TRBV20-1	TRBJ2-3	-	TRBD2	TGCAGTGCTAGAGATGTGAGACTAGCGGGGGGTGCAGATACGCAGTATTTT	CSARDVRLAGGADTQYF
TRBV4-1	TRBJ2-7	many	TRBD1	TGCGCCAGCAGCCAAGATCGACAGGGGGGCTACGAGCAGTACTTC	CASSQDRQGGYEQYF
TRBV30	TRBJ2-2	-	-	TGTGCCTGGCAGAACAAGGGGCGGACCGGGGAGCTGTTTTTT	CAWQNKGRTGELFF
TRBV20-1	TRBJ2-7	-	TRBD2	TGCAGTGCTAGAGATGCGGGACTAGGATCGGGCGAGCAGTACTTC	CSARDAGLGSGEQYF
TRBV18	TRBJ2-3	-	TRBD1	TGTGCCAGCCCACCTATAGGACAGGATGGAGATACGCAGTATTTT	CASPPIGQDGDTQYF
TRBV16	TRBJ1-2	few	TRBD1	TGTGCCAGCAGCCAATCGGGACAGGCAGGAGGCTACACCTTC	CASSQSGQAGGYTF
TRBV5-1	TRBJ2-1	-	-	TGCGCCAGCAGCTTGGAAGAAGGGACTCACAATGAGCAGTTCTTC	CASSLEEGTHNEQFF
TRBV6-2/TRBV6-3	TRBJ2-1	few	TRBD2	TGTGCCAGCAGAACCCTTAGCGGGGGGTCCTACAATGAGCAGTTCTTC	CASRTLSGGSYNEQFF
TRBV28	TRBJ2-1	-	TRBD1	TGTGCCAGCAGCCTATTACCGGGACAGGGGGCCTACAATGAGCAGTTCTTC	CASSLLPGQGAYNEQFF
TRBV6-5	TRBJ2-7	-	-	TGTGCCAGCAGTTACGGGGGGTCGGCGTCCTACGAGCAGTACTTC	CASSYGGSASYEQYF
TRBV6-5	TRBJ1-6	-	TRBD1	TGTGCCAGCAGTTACTCGAGGGCAGGGGGCGGTTCACCCCTCCACTTT	CASSYSRAGGGSPLHF
TRBV10-3	TRBJ2-7	many	-	TGTGCCATCAGTGAGTTGGGCCGTTCGAAGCAGTACTTC	CAISELGRSKQYF
TRBV4-1	TRBJ2-7	-	TRBD2	TGCGCCAGCAGCCAAACTTCCGGGACTAGCTACGAGCAGTACTTC	CASSQTSGTSYEQYF